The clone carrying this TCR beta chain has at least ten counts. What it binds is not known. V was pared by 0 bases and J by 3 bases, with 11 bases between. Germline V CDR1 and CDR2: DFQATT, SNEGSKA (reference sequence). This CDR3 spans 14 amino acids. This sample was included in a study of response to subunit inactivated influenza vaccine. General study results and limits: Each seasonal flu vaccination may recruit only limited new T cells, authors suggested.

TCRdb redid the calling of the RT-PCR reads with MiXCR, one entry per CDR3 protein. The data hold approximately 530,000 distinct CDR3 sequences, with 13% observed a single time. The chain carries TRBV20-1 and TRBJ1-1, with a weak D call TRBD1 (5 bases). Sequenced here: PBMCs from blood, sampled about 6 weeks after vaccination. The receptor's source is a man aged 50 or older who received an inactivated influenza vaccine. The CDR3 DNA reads TGCAGTGCTAGAGACCCAGGGAAGGACACTGAAGCTTTCTTT. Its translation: CSARDPGKDTEAFF.